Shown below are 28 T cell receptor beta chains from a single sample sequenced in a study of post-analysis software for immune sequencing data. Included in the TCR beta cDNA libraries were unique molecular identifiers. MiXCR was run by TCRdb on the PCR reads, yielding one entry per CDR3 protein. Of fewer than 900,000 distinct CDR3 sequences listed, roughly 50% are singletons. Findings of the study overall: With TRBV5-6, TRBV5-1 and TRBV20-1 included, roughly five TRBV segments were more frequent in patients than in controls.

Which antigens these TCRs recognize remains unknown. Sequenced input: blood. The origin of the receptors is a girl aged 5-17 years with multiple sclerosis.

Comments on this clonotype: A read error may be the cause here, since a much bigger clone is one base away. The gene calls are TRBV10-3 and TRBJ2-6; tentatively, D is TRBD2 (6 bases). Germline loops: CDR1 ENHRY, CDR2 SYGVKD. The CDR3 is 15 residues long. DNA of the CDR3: TGTACCATCGGGACTTCTTACTCTGGGGCCAACGTCCTGACTTTC. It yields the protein CTIGTSYSGANVLTF.

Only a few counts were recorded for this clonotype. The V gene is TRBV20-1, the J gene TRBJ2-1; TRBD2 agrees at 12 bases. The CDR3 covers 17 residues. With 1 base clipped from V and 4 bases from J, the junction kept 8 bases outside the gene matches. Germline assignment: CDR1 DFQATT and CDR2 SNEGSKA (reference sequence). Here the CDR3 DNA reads TGCAGTGCTAGAGTTATGGCTAGCGGGAGGGGGTACAATGAGCAGTTCTTC. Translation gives CSARVMASGRGYNEQFF.

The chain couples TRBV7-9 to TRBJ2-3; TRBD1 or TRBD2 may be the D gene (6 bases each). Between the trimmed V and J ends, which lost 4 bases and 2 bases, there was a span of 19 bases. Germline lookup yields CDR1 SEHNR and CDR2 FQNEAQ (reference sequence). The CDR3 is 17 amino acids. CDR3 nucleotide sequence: TGTGCCAGCAGCTCCAGTTCGGGGGCGGGTTCCACAGATACGCAGTATTTT. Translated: CASSSSSGAGSTDTQYF. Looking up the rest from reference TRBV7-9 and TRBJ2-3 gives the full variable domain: DTGVSQNPRHKITKRGQNVTFRCDPISEHNRLYWYRQTLGQGPEFLTYFQNEAQLEKSRLLSDRFSAERPKGSFSTLEIQRTEQGDSAMYLCASSSSSGAGSTDTQYFGPGTRLTVL.

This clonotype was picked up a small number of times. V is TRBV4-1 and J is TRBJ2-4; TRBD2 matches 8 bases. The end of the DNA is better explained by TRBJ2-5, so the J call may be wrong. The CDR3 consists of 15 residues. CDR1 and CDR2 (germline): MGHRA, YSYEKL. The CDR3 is CASSQDGGAGQTQYF. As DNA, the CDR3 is TGCGCCAGCAGCCAAGACGGGGGGGCGGGGCAGACCCAGTACTTC.

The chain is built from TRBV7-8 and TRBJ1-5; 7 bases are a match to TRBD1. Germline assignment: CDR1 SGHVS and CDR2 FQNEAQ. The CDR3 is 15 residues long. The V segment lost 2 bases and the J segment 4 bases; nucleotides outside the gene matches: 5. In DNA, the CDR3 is TGTGCCAGCAGCTTATGGGGACAGCCGAATCAGCCCCAGCATTTT. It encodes CASSLWGQPNQPQHF.

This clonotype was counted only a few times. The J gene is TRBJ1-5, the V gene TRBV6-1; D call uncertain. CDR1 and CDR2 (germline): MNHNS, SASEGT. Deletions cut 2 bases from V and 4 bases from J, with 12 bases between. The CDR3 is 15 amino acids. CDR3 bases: TGTGCCAGCAGTGAACTGGGGTTCCGGAATCAGCCCCAGCATTTT. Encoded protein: CASSELGFRNQPQHF.

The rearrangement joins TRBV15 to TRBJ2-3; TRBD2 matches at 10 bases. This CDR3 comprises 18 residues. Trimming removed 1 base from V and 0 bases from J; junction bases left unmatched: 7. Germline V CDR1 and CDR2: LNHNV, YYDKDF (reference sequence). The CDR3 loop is CATSRGLAGESSTDTQYF. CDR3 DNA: TGTGCCACCAGCAGAGGTCTAGCGGGGGAATCTAGCACAGATACGCAGTATTTT.

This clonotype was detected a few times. The CDR3 region has the DNA TGCGCCAGCAGCTCCTCCTGGGACATGACCTACGAGCAGTACTTC. Translation gives CASSSSWDMTYEQYF. The chain uses TRBV5-1 and TRBJ2-7, with a tentative D call TRBD1 (6 bases). The length of the CDR3 is 15 residues. The ends were cut back, 3 bases at V and 2 bases at J, with 15 bases in the middle. Germline CDR1 SGHRS, CDR2 YFSETQ.

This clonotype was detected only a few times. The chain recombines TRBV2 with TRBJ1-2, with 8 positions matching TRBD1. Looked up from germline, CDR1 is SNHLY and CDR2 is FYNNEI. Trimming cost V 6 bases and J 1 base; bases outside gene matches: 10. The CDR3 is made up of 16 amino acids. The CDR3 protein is CASRDLGTGLNYGYTF. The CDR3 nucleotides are TGTGCCAGCAGGGACCTAGGGACAGGCCTTAACTATGGCTACACCTTC.

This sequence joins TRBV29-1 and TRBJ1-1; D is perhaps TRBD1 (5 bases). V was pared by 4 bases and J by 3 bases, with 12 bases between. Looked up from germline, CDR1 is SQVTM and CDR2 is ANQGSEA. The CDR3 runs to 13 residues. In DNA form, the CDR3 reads TGCAGCGTTGTGGGCCAGGGATACACTGAAGCTTTCTTT. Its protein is CSVVGQGYTEAFF. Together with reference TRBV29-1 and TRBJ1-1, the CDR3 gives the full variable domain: SAVISQKPSRDICQRGTSLTIQCQVDSQVTMMFWYRQQPGQSLTLIATANQGSEATYESGFVIDKFPISRPNLTFSTLTVSNMSPEDSSIYLCSVVGQGYTEAFFGQGTRLTVV.

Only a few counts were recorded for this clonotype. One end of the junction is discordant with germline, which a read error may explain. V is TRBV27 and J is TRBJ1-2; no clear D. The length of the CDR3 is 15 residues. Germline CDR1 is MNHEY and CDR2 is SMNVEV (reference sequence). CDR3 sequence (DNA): TGTACCAGCAGCTCTCTCGCCGACAAACTCCATGGCTACACCTTC. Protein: CTSSSLADKLHGYTF.

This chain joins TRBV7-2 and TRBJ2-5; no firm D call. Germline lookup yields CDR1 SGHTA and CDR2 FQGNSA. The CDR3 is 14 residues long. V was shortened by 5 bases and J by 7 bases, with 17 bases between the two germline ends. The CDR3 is CASSRGGPDGTQYF. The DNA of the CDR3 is TGTGCCAGCAGCCGCGGTGGGCCCGATGGGACCCAGTACTTC.

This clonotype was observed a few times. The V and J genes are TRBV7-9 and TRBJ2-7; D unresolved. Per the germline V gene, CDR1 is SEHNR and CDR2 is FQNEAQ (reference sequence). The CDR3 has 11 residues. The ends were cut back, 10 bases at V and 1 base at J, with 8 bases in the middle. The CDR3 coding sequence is TGTGCCAACAGTCGGTCCTACGAGCAGTACTTC. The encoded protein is CANSRSYEQYF.

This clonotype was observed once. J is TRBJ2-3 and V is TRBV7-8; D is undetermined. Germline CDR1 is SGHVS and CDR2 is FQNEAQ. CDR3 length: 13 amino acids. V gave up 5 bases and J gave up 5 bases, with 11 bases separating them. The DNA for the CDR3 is TGTGCCAGCAGCCCTGAATTGCAAGATACGCAGTATTTT. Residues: CASSPELQDTQYF.

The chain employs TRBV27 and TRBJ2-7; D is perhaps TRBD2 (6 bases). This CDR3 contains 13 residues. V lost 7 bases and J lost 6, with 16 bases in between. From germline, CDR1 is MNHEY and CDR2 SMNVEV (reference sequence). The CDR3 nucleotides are TGTGCCAGCAAGGCGGGGAACTTGCGCGAGCAGTACTTC. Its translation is CASKAGNLREQYF.

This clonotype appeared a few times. The CDR3 loop is CASAGGHEQYF. As DNA, the CDR3 is TGTGCCAGCGCGGGGGGGCACGAGCAGTACTTC. This rearrangement joins TRBV12-3 or TRBV12-4 to TRBJ2-7; 9 bases line up with TRBD2. The CDR3 sequence is 11 residues long. J lost 5 bases, V lost 8 bases, and 1 base had no gene match.

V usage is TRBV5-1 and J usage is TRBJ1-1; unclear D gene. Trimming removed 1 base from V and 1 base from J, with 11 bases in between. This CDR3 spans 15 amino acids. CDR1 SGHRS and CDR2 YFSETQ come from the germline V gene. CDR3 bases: TGCGCCAGCAGCTTGCATAACAGCCAGAACACTGAAGCTTTCTTT. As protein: CASSLHNSQNTEAFF.

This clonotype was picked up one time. In DNA form, the CDR3 reads TGTGCCACCAGTGATCCCAGGACAAGGGCCGGGGAGACCCAGTACTTC. It encodes CATSDPRTRAGETQYF. The rearrangement joins TRBV24-1 to TRBJ2-7, with a tentative D call TRBD1 (5 bases). The J call may be wrong; the DNA end is better matched by TRBJ2-5. Looked up from germline, CDR1 is KGHDR and CDR2 is SFDVKD. The CDR3 sequence is 16 residues long.

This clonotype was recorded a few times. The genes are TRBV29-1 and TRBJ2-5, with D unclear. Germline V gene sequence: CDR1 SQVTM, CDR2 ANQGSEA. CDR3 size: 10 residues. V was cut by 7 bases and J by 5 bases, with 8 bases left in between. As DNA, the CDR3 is TGCAGCGCGGCATTGGAGACCCAGTACTTC. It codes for CSAALETQYF.

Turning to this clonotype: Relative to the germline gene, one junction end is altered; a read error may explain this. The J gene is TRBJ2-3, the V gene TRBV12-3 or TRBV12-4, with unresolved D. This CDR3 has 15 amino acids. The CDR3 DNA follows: TGTGCCAGCAGCCCAGACATACTAAGCACAGATACGGAGTATTTT. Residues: CASSPDILSTDTEYF.

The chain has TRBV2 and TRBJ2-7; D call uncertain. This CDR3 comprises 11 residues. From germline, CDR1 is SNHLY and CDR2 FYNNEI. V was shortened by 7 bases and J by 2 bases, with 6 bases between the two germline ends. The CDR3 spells CASKEAYEQYF. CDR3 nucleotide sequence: TGTGCCAGCAAAGAAGCCTACGAGCAGTACTTC.

The CDR3 DNA sequence: TGTGCCAGCTCACTCTCGACAGGGTCGGCCTACAATGAGCAGTTCTTC. Protein sequence: CASSLSTGSAYNEQFF. The chain recombines TRBV18 with TRBJ2-1; 7 positions agree with TRBD1. V lost 4 bases and J lost 2; bases outside the gene matches: 8. This CDR3 region has 16 residues. CDR1 and CDR2 from the germline V gene are KGHSH and LQKENI.

The CDR3 coding sequence is TGTGCCAGCTCACCAGGACTAGCGGGAGGGAGCACAGATACGCAGTATTTT. Protein: CASSPGLAGGSTDTQYF. The chain links TRBV18 to TRBJ2-3; 15 bases match TRBD2. CDR1 and CDR2 (germline): KGHSH, LQKENI. There are 17 residues in the CDR3. V trimming: 2 bases; J trimming: 0 bases; junction bases outside the gene matches: 0.

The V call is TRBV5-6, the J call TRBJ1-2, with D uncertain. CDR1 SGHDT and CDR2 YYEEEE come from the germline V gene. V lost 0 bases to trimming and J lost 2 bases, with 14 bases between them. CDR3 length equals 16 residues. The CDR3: CASSLVREGRNYGYTF. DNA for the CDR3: TGTGCCAGCAGCTTGGTCCGAGAGGGCAGGAACTATGGCTACACCTTC.

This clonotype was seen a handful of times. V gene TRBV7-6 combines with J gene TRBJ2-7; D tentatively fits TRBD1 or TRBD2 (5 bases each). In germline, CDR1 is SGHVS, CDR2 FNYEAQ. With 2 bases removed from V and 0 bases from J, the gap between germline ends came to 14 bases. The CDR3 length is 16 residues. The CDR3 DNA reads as TGTGCCAGCAGCTTAAAAATGGACGGGACCTCCTACGAGCAGTACTTC. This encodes CASSLKMDGTSYEQYF. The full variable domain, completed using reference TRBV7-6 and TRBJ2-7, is GAGVSQSPRYKVTKRGQDVALRCDPISGHVSLYWYRQALGQGPEFLTYFNYEAQQDKSGLPNDRFSAERPEGSISTLTIQRTEQRDSAMYRCASSLKMDGTSYEQYFGPGTRLTVT.

CDR3 amino acids: CSAREIVPPSYNEQFF. DNA for the CDR3: TGCAGTGCTAGAGAGATTGTTCCACCCTCCTACAATGAGCAGTTCTTC. The V call is TRBV20-1, the J call TRBJ2-1; D gene ambiguous. Germline V gene data show CDR1 as DFQATT and CDR2 as SNEGSKA (reference sequence). The CDR3 contains 16 residues. Trimming cost V 0 bases and J 0 bases, with 12 bases left between them.

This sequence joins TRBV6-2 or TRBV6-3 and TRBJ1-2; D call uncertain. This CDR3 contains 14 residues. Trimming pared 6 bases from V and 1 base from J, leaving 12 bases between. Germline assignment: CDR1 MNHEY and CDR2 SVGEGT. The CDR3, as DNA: TGTGCCAGCAGACAATTCGACAATAACTATGGCTACACCTTC. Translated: CASRQFDNNYGYTF.

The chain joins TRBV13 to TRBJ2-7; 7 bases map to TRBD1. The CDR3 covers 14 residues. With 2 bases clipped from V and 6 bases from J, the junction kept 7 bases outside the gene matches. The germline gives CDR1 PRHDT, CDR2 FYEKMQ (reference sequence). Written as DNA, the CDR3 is TGTGCCAGCAGCTTACCGGACAGGAGAATCGAGCAGTACTTC. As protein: CASSLPDRRIEQYF.